This T cell receptor beta chain comes out of a study of cytomegalovirus exposure and HLA in healthy donors. Vbeta (60) and Jbeta (13) primers were used in the PCR. Some clones are missing from TCRdb's copy, which holds only in-frame ones; the method was immunoSEQ multiplex PCR. This sample has fewer than 110,000 clones; 65% to 85% occur once, and the top ten carry approximately 2.2%. This sequence was found in a man younger than 40 in good health and CMV-seronegative. Sequenced material: PBMCs.

Written as DNA, the CDR3 is TGTGCCAGCAGCAAAGGGACTAGCGGGAGCTCCTACGAGCAGTACTTC. This gives the protein CASSKGTSGSSYEQYF. The V gene is TRBV27, the J gene TRBJ2-7, with TRBD2 matching over 14 bases. CDR1 MNHEY and CDR2 SMNVEV come from the germline V gene (reference sequence). With 6 bases clipped from V and 0 bases from J, the junction kept 4 bases outside the gene matches. The length of the CDR3 is 16 residues.